This T cell receptor (beta chain) appears in the sequencing data of a study of shared clonotypes between healthy human individuals. Study-level background: Two women and a few men aged 18 to 49 made up the donors. Three plates were used per donor for CD4 naive, three for CD4 memory, two for CD8 naive and one for CD8 memory.

Regarding this clone: The sample carries other DNA sequences with the same CDR3.

The germline V gene encodes CDR1 MNHEY and CDR2 SVGAGI. The CDR3 length is 13 residues. The ends were cut back, 2 bases at V and 4 bases at J, with 3 bases in the middle. The donors, all of them Caucasian adults, lived in Nashville, Tennessee. In the original workflow: Because ImmunoSEQ provided only junction sequences with no quality scores, the filtering differed. Here immunoSEQ multiplex PCR was the method, and the copy in TCRdb shows in-frame clones only, minus some. The V and J calls and clone size were taken over from that table, and D and trimming were inferred from the DNA. This sample has roughly 1 million clones, with 75% to 80% found just once.

The V gene is TRBV6-5, the J gene TRBJ2-6, with unresolved D. The origin of this receptor is a man in his late teens or twenties in good health. Some clones in this sample may be carry-over from other donors' samples. Sequenced: memory CD4+ T cells from PBMCs. Subset specified: CD45RA-negative fraction. The CDR3, as DNA: TGTGCCAGCAGTTACCCCGGGGCCAACGTCCTGACTTTC. Amino acid sequence: CASSYPGANVLTF.